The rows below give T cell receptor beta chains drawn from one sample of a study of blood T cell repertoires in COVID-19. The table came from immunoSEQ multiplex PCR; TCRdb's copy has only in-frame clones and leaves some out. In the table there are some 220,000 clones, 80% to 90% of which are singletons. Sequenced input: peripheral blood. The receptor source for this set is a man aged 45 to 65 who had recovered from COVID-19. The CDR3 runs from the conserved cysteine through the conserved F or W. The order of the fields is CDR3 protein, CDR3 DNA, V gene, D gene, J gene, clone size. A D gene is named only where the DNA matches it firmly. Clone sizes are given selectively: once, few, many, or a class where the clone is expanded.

CASRQGRITEAFF	TGTGCCAGCAGACAGGGGAGGATAACTGAAGCTTTCTTT	TRBV6-5	TRBD1	TRBJ1-1	.
CAISEKREAQYF	TGTGCCATCAGTGAAAAACGGGAGGCGCAGTATTTT	TRBV10-3	TRBD2	TRBJ2-3	.
CASSLWGAGANVLTF	TGTGCCAGCAGCTTATGGGGGGCTGGGGCCAACGTCCTGACTTTC	TRBV11-2	.	TRBJ2-6	.
CASSYIHQNTGELFF	TGTGCCAGCAGTTACATACACCAGAACACCGGGGAGCTGTTTTTT	TRBV6-2/TRBV6-3	.	TRBJ2-2	.
CASRSAGGDTQYF	TGCGCCAGCAGATCGGCGGGAGGAGATACGCAGTATTTT	TRBV10-1	TRBD2	TRBJ2-3	.
CASSLAGVSAADTQYF	TGCGCCAGCAGCTTGGCCGGAGTTAGCGCGGCCGATACGCAGTATTTT	TRBV5-1	.	TRBJ2-3	.
CASTYGTRTYEQYF	TGTGCCAGCACCTACGGGACACGAACTTACGAGCAGTACTTC	TRBV7-8	.	TRBJ2-7	.
CASSSLGVGTRAYEQYF	TGTGCCAGCAGTTCACTCGGTGTGGGGACTCGGGCCTACGAGCAGTACTTC	TRBV27	.	TRBJ2-7	few
CASRLAQNEQFF	TGTGCCAGCAGGCTAGCGCAAAATGAGCAGTTCTTC	TRBV18	.	TRBJ2-1	.
CASSSTVNTEAFF	TGTGCCAGCAGCTCGACAGTGAACACTGAAGCTTTCTTT	TRBV5-6	.	TRBJ1-1	.
CASSLAGVSDSPLHF	TGTGCCAGTAGTTTGGCAGGGGTTTCGGATTCACCCCTCCACTTT	TRBV19	.	TRBJ1-6	.
CASSARRPGRGRTDTQYF	TGTGCCAGCAGTGCAAGGCGGCCCGGGCGGGGGCGCACAGATACGCAGTATTTT	TRBV2	.	TRBJ2-3	few
CASSLVGAGGYTF	TGTGCCAGCAGCTTGGTGGGGGCAGGTGGCTACACCTTC	TRBV7-2	.	TRBJ1-2	once
CSASTARSGITYEQYF	TGCAGTGCTAGTACCGCCAGGAGCGGAATTACCTACGAGCAGTACTTC	TRBV20-1	.	TRBJ2-7	.
CASSQESLSYSSYNEQFF	TGTGCCAGCAGCCAAGAGAGTCTGTCCTATAGCTCGTACAATGAGCAGTTCTTC	TRBV3-1/TRBV3-2	.	TRBJ2-1	few
CAWRPFPQGHKYEQYF	TGTGCCTGGAGACCCTTCCCCCAGGGACACAAGTACGAGCAGTACTTC	TRBV30	.	TRBJ2-7	.
CASRLNRGRVQTQYF	TGTGCCAGCAGGCTAAACAGGGGGCGGGTTCAGACCCAGTACTTC	TRBV28	TRBD1	TRBJ2-5	.
CASSLGIGTGDRPYGYTF	TGTGCCAGCAGTTTAGGTATAGGGACAGGGGACCGCCCCTATGGCTACACCTTC	TRBV28	TRBD1	TRBJ1-2	few
CASSDSTSFWGHNEQFF	TGCGCCAGCAGTGATTCGACTAGTTTTTGGGGTCACAATGAGCAGTTCTTC	TRBV10-1	.	TRBJ2-1	.
CASSLSVYGYTF	TGTGCCAGCAGCTTGTCGGTCTATGGCTACACCTTC	TRBV5-8	.	TRBJ1-2	few
CATKTPGSGEKLFF	TGTGCCACCAAAACCCCCGGGTCCGGTGAAAAACTGTTTTTT	TRBV6-5	.	TRBJ1-4	.
CAWSFGRSYEQYF	TGTGCCTGGAGCTTCGGGAGATCGTACGAGCAGTACTTC	TRBV30	.	TRBJ2-7	.
CASSPRQSDTQYF	TGTGCCAGCAGCCCTCGACAATCAGATACGCAGTATTTT	TRBV3-1/TRBV3-2	.	TRBJ2-3	.
CASSKGGITYGYTF	TGTGCCAGCAGCAAAGGCGGGATCACCTATGGCTACACCTTC	TRBV27	.	TRBJ1-2	few
CASSITGDYNEQFF	TGTGCCAGTAGTATAACGGGGGATTACAATGAGCAGTTCTTC	TRBV19	.	TRBJ2-1	.
CASSPGLGFNEQFF	TGTGCCAGCAGCCCCGGACTGGGCTTTAATGAGCAGTTCTTC	TRBV3-1/TRBV3-2	.	TRBJ2-1	.
CASNRLAGTYEQYF	TGTGCCAGCAATAGACTAGCGGGAACCTACGAGCAGTACTTC	TRBV6-5	TRBD2	TRBJ2-7	.
CASSPRRDRGVKKLFF	TGTGCCAGTAGCCCCCGCCGGGACAGGGGCGTGAAAAAACTGTTTTTT	TRBV19	TRBD1	TRBJ1-4	.
CATAHTGQANTGELFF	TGTGCCACCGCCCACACAGGACAGGCGAACACCGGGGAGCTGTTTTTT	TRBV19	TRBD1	TRBJ2-2	once
CASSPQPFGGRAYEQYF	TGTGCCAGCTCACCCCAACCCTTTGGGGGGAGGGCCTACGAGCAGTACTTC	TRBV18	TRBD2	TRBJ2-7	few
CASSLGGSGDSYEQYF	TGTGCCAGCAGCTTAGGTGGGTCAGGGGACTCCTACGAGCAGTACTTC	TRBV11-2	.	TRBJ2-7	.
CASSLTRGELFF	TGCGCCAGCAGCCTCACGCGCGGGGAGCTGTTTTTT	TRBV5-1	.	TRBJ2-2	.
CASSPRVGSPRRGGINEQFF	TGCGCCAGCAGCCCCAGGGTAGGGTCACCTCGAAGGGGAGGGATCAATGAGCAGTTCTTC	TRBV5-1	TRBD2	TRBJ2-1	.
CASRKQGANTEAFF	TGTGCCAGCAGGAAACAGGGGGCGAATACTGAAGCTTTCTTT	TRBV3-1/TRBV3-2	TRBD1	TRBJ1-1	.
CATSREPVRQPQHF	TGTGCCACCAGCAGAGAGCCAGTGAGGCAGCCCCAGCATTTT	TRBV15	.	TRBJ1-5	.
CASSAGGAEQYF	TGTGCCAGCAGCGCGGGGGGGGCCGAGCAGTACTTC	TRBV9	TRBD2	TRBJ2-7	.
CASSDPRDRAADTQYF	TGCGCCAGCAGTGACCCCCGGGACAGGGCCGCAGATACGCAGTATTTT	TRBV10-1	TRBD1	TRBJ2-3	.
CASSLGVAGVYEQYF	TGTGCCAGCAGTCTCGGGGTAGCGGGAGTCTACGAGCAGTACTTC	TRBV3-1/TRBV3-2	TRBD2	TRBJ2-7	once
CASSSRDRSTYF	TGTGCCAGCAGTTCCCGGGACAGGTCTACGTACTTC	TRBV27	TRBD1	TRBJ2-4	.
CASSPLRQGIGNQPQHF	TGTGCCAGCAGTCCCCTTCGACAGGGAATAGGCAATCAGCCCCAGCATTTT	TRBV28	TRBD1	TRBJ1-5	.
CASSRVGETQYF	TGTGCCAGCTCTCGGGTCGGAGAGACCCAGTACTTC	TRBV27	.	TRBJ2-5	.
CASSSDQGPREQYF	TGTGCCAGCAGCTCGGACCAGGGGCCACGCGAGCAGTACTTC	TRBV5-4	.	TRBJ2-7	.
CASSRSRPAGGFEGEQYF	TGTGCCAGCAGCCGCTCGAGGCCGGCGGGAGGATTTGAGGGCGAGCAGTACTTC	TRBV7-8	TRBD2	TRBJ2-7	.
CASSYAGSQETQYF	TGTGCCAGCAGTTACGCCGGGAGCCAAGAGACCCAGTACTTC	TRBV6-6	.	TRBJ2-5	.
CSASGTYYEQYF	TGCAGTGCTAGTGGGACTTACTACGAGCAGTACTTC	TRBV20-1	.	TRBJ2-7	few
CASSSWGGARTDTQYF	TGTGCCAGCAGCTCTTGGGGGGGGGCACGCACAGATACGCAGTATTTT	TRBV5-6	.	TRBJ2-3	.
CASSRLAGQETQYF	TGTGCCAGCAGCAGACTAGCGGGCCAAGAGACCCAGTACTTC	TRBV3-1/TRBV3-2	TRBD2	TRBJ2-5	.
CASSLGGLANQETQYF	TGCGCCAGCAGCTTGGGAGGACTAGCGAACCAAGAGACCCAGTACTTC	TRBV5-1	TRBD2	TRBJ2-5	.
CASSYRLTGDGYTF	TGTGCCAGCAGTTACCGTTTGACAGGGGATGGCTACACCTTC	TRBV6-6	TRBD1	TRBJ1-2	.
CASSPIANFYEQYF	TGTGCCAGCAGCCCTATAGCCAACTTCTACGAGCAGTACTTC	TRBV3-1/TRBV3-2	.	TRBJ2-7	.
CASSQGLARNEQYF	TGTGCCAGCAGCCAGGGACTAGCGAGAAACGAGCAGTACTTC	TRBV7-2	TRBD2	TRBJ2-7	.
CASSPGMTSGSGNNEQFF	TGTGCCAGCTCACCAGGGATGACTAGCGGGAGTGGAAACAATGAGCAGTTCTTC	TRBV18	TRBD2	TRBJ2-1	.
CASSFGVTDTQYF	TGTGCCAGCAGCTTTGGAGTCACAGATACGCAGTATTTT	TRBV7-8	.	TRBJ2-3	.
CASTYGLSGNTIYF	TGTGCCAGCACCTACGGTCTCTCTGGAAACACCATATATTTT	TRBV9	.	TRBJ1-3	.
CASSQARQGSYNSPLHF	TGTGCCAGCAGCCAAGCGAGGCAGGGCTCCTATAATTCACCCCTCCACTTT	TRBV3-1/TRBV3-2	.	TRBJ1-6	.
CASRPQAGGSYEQYF	TGTGCCAGCAGACCCCAAGCGGGAGGTTCCTACGAGCAGTACTTC	TRBV27	TRBD2	TRBJ2-7	.
CSVEPGVEAFF	TGCAGCGTTGAGCCAGGGGTTGAAGCTTTCTTT	TRBV29-1	.	TRBJ1-1	once